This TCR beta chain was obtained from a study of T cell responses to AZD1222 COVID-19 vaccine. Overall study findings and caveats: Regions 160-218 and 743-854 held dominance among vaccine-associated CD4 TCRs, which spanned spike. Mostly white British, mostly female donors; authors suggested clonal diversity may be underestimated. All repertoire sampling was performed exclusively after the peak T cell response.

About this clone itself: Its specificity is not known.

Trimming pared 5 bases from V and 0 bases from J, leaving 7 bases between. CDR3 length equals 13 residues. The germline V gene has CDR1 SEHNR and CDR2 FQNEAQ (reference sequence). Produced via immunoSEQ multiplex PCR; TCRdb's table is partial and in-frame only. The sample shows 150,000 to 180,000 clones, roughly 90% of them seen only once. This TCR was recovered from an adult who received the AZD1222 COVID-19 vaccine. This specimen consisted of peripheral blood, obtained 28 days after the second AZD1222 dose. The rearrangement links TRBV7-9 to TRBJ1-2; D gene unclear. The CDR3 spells CASSTVPNYGYTF. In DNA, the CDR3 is TGTGCCAGCAGCACCGTACCTAACTATGGCTACACCTTC.